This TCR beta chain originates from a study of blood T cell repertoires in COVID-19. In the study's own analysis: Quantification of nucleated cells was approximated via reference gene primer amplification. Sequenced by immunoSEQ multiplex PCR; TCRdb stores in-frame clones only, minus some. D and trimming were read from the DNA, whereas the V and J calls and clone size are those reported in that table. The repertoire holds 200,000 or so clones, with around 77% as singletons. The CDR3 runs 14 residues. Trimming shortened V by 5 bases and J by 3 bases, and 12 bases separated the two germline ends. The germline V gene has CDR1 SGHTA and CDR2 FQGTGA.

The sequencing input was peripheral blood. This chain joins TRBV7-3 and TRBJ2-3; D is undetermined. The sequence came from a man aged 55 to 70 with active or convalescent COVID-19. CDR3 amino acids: CASSQTAGTDTQYF. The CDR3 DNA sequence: TGTGCCAGCAGCCAGACTGCTGGGACAGATACGCAGTATTTT.